Presented here are 26 T cell receptor beta chains from one specimen sequenced in a study of T cell responses to AZD1222 COVID-19 vaccine. Data came from immunoSEQ multiplex PCR; TCRdb stores just in-frame clones and leaves some out. The top ten hold over 35% of the sample, which has more than 95,000 clones, 89% seen once. The sample consisted of peripheral blood, taken 28 days after the second AZD1222 dose. Receptors were obtained from an adult who received the AZD1222 COVID-19 vaccine.

The rearrangement joins TRBV30 to TRBJ2-1; 9 bases match TRBD2. Germline trimming cut 4 bases from V and 10 bases from J; bases unmatched to any gene: 11. The CDR3 spans 14 residues. Germline assignment: CDR1 GTSNPN and CDR2 SVGIG (reference sequence). The CDR3 DNA sequence: TGTGCCTGGACCCTCAAGGCGGGAGGGGGAGAGCAGTTCTTC. Translated: CAWTLKAGGGEQFF.

The V call is TRBV7-9, the J call TRBJ1-3, with 12 bases that match TRBD1. Losses at the gene ends were 5 bases for V and 5 bases for J; bases not matched to a gene: 7. Germline-derived CDR1 and CDR2 are SEHNR and FQNEAQ (reference sequence). The CDR3 consists of 16 residues. CDR3 in amino acids: CASSPSGQGARNTIYF. CDR3 coding DNA: TGTGCCAGCAGCCCCTCGGGACAGGGGGCCAGAAACACCATATATTTT.

The V and J genes are TRBV7-9 and TRBJ1-2; TRBD1 is a possible D gene (5 bases). CDR1 SEHNR and CDR2 FQNEAQ come from the germline V gene (reference sequence). The CDR3 extends over 13 amino acids. Trimming took 5 bases from V and 8 from J, leaving 15 bases between them. The chain's CDR3 is CASSPPGGVGYTF. The CDR3 bases are TGTGCCAGCAGCCCGCCTGGGGGGGTAGGCTACACCTTC.

This chain uses TRBV7-3 with TRBJ1-1, with D hard to call. Germline V gene sequence: CDR1 SGHTA, CDR2 FQGTGA. The V end was cut by 3 bases, the J end by 1 base, with 6 bases between. The CDR3 consists of 13 residues. CDR3 in amino acids: CASSFQENTEAFF. The CDR3 DNA is TGTGCCAGCAGCTTTCAAGAGAACACTGAAGCTTTCTTT.

The genes are TRBV10-3 and TRBJ2-1, with 14 positions matching TRBD2. Germline CDR1 reads ENHRY; CDR2 reads SYGVKD. The CDR3 is made up of 16 amino acids. V trimming: 7 bases; J trimming: 7 bases; junction bases outside the gene matches: 9. CDR3 protein: CAIKGTSGRGGNEQFF. In nucleotides, the CDR3 is TGTGCCATCAAAGGGACTAGCGGGAGAGGGGGGAATGAGCAGTTCTTC.

The chain has TRBV20-1 and TRBJ1-1; tentatively, D is TRBD1 (5 bases). This CDR3 has 11 amino acids. The V and J ends lost 5 bases and 9 bases respectively, with 13 bases between them. The germline CDR1 and CDR2 sequences are DFQATT and SNEGSKA (reference sequence). CDR3 sequence reads: CSASDTPKAFF. In DNA, the CDR3 is TGCAGTGCTTCGGACACTCCTAAAGCTTTCTTT.

This rearrangement joins TRBV19 to TRBJ2-7, with 7 bases that match TRBD1. With 5 bases clipped from V and 3 bases from J, the junction kept 7 bases outside the gene matches. Germline loops: CDR1 LNHDA, CDR2 SQIVND (reference sequence). The CDR3 runs to 14 residues. DNA of the CDR3: TGTGCCAGTAGTTTCGAGGGGGCAGGCTACGAGCAGTACTTC. Its translation: CASSFEGAGYEQYF.

CDR3 nucleotide sequence: TGTGCCAGCAGGGGAGTGAGGGAGCAGTTCTTC. Translating it yields CASRGVREQFF. This rearrangement joins TRBV12-3 or TRBV12-4 to TRBJ2-1; a possible D gene is TRBD2 (5 bases). The CDR3 contains 11 residues. Deletions cut 6 bases from V and 10 bases from J, with 10 bases between.

The rearrangement joins TRBV29-1 to TRBJ1-2; D unresolved. The CDR3 covers 14 residues. The germline CDR1 and CDR2 sequences are SQVTM and ANQGSEA. Trimming removed 1 base at V and 0 bases at J, with 9 bases between. The CDR3 coding sequence is TGCAGCGTTGAAGGAAAACAGACTAACTATGGCTACACCTTC. As protein: CSVEGKQTNYGYTF. The whole variable domain, filled in from reference TRBV29-1 and TRBJ1-2, reads SAVISQKPSRDICQRGTSLTIQCQVDSQVTMMFWYRQQPGQSLTLIATANQGSEATYESGFVIDKFPISRPNLTFSTLTVSNMSPEDSSIYLCSVEGKQTNYGYTFGSGTRLTVV.

This chain uses TRBV25-1 with TRBJ1-4; 7 bases are shared with TRBD1. CDR3 size: 16 residues. V lost 3 bases to trimming and J lost 4 bases; unmatched junction nucleotides: 8. Looked up from germline, CDR1 is MGHDK and CDR2 is SYGVNS. CDR3 residues: CASSDKAGQYNEKLFF. The CDR3 region has the DNA TGTGCCAGCAGTGATAAGGCGGGACAGTATAATGAAAAACTGTTTTTT. Drawing the rest from reference TRBV25-1 and TRBJ1-4, the complete variable domain is EADIYQTPRYLVIGTGKKITLECSQTMGHDKMYWYQQDPGMELHLIHYSYGVNSTEKGDLSSESTVSRIRTEHFPLTLESARPSHTSQYLCASSDKAGQYNEKLFFGSGTQLSVL.

The chain couples TRBV27 to TRBJ1-2; D gene ambiguous. V shed 3 bases and J shed 0 bases, with 5 bases lying between them. CDR1 is MNHEY, CDR2 SMNVEV, per germline (reference sequence). The CDR3 extends over 13 amino acids. For the CDR3, the DNA is TGTGCCAGCAGTTTCCGTACTAACTATGGCTACACCTTC. Amino acid sequence: CASSFRTNYGYTF.

This chain connects TRBV6-2 or TRBV6-3 to TRBJ2-7; 8 nucleotides match TRBD1. Germline V CDR1 and CDR2: MNHEY, SVGEGT. The ends lost 4 bases at V and 7 bases at J; junction bases unmatched: 6. CDR3 length: 13 residues. CDR3 nucleotides: TGTGCCAGCAGTTTATCCCGGGACAGGGAGCAGTACTTC. It translates to CASSLSRDREQYF.

This chain uses TRBV2 with TRBJ2-2, with a weak D call TRBD2 (5 bases). This CDR3 is 14 amino acids long. The V end was cut by 8 bases, the J end by 1 base, with 11 bases between. CDR1 and CDR2 from the germline V gene are SNHLY and FYNNEI. DNA for the CDR3: TGTGCCAGCGAGCGGACCCTGAACACCGGGGAGCTGTTTTTT. As protein: CASERTLNTGELFF.

The chain employs TRBV28 and TRBJ1-2; 8 bases align to TRBD1. CDR3 length: 13 amino acids. Trimming removed 8 bases from V and 5 bases from J; junction bases left unmatched: 7. Germline CDR1 is MDHEN and CDR2 is SYDVKM. The CDR3, as DNA: TGTGCCAGCTCAGGGGGCGCAAGGTATGGCTACACCTTC. Protein: CASSGGARYGYTF.

The chain uses TRBV5-1 and TRBJ2-7; 7 bases match TRBD1. V shed 5 bases and J 3 bases; nucleotides not matched to a gene: 14. The CDR3 runs to 16 residues. In germline, CDR1 is SGHRS, CDR2 YFSETQ. The CDR3 loop reads CASRIGPGQLNYEQYF. CDR3 nucleotides: TGCGCCAGCAGAATCGGGCCGGGACAGCTAAACTACGAGCAGTACTTC.

The CDR3: CASSLGTGSRGYTF. The CDR3 DNA reads as TGTGCCAGCAGCTTGGGGACAGGATCTCGGGGCTACACCTTC. The chain couples TRBV7-3 to TRBJ1-2; 8 positions match TRBD1. Germline values: CDR1 SGHTA, CDR2 FQGTGA. The CDR3 length is 14 residues. V shed 3 bases and J 8 bases; nucleotides not matched to a gene: 8.

This chain uses TRBV19 with TRBJ1-1; D is undetermined. The germline gives CDR1 LNHDA, CDR2 SQIVND (reference sequence). Trimming took 5 bases from V and 7 from J, leaving 14 bases between them. This CDR3 is 13 amino acids long. The CDR3 DNA is TGTGCCAGTAGTTTCGGGTGGGTTAGTGAAGCTTTCTTT. Its translation is CASSFGWVSEAFF.

V and J are TRBV19 and TRBJ2-1; 12 bases are shared with TRBD2. Germline CDR1 and CDR2: LNHDA and SQIVND (reference sequence). This CDR3 region has 18 residues. V lost 7 bases, J lost 0 bases, and 10 bases stayed unmatched. CDR3 residues: CASTDLAGGGSSYNEQFF. As DNA, the CDR3 is TGTGCCAGTACCGACCTAGCGGGAGGGGGAAGCTCCTACAATGAGCAGTTCTTC. Supplemented by reference TRBV19 and TRBJ2-1, the full variable domain reads DGGITQSPKYLFRKEGQNVTLSCEQNLNHDAMYWYRQDPGQGLRLIYYSQIVNDFQKGDIAEGYSVSREKKESFPLTVTSAQKNPTAFYLCASTDLAGGGSSYNEQFFGPGTRLTVL.

The V and J genes are TRBV7-2 and TRBJ1-2; 10 nucleotides line up with TRBD1. The CDR3 consists of 15 residues. J lost 5 bases, V lost 1 base, and 4 bases had no gene match. CDR1 and CDR2 from the germline V gene are SGHTA and FQGNSA. The CDR3 sequence: CASSLVTGGEYGYTF. CDR3 in DNA: TGTGCCAGCAGCTTAGTGACAGGGGGCGAGTATGGCTACACCTTC.

The rearrangement links TRBV7-9 to TRBJ1-3, with D hard to call. V gave up 3 bases and J gave up 2 bases, with 5 bases separating them. Germline V CDR1 and CDR2: SEHNR, FQNEAQ (reference sequence). This CDR3 contains 13 residues. The CDR3 here is CASSFYTGNTIYF. As DNA, the CDR3 is TGTGCCAGCAGCTTCTACACTGGAAACACCATATATTTT.

This clone appeared a single time. The V gene is TRBV7-9, the J gene TRBJ2-1; D might be TRBD2 (6 bases). V dropped 5 bases and J dropped 6 bases, with 17 bases sitting between them. The CDR3 loop spans 15 amino acids. From germline, CDR1 is SEHNR and CDR2 FQNEAQ (reference sequence). The CDR3 nucleotides read TGTGCCAGCAGCATTGGGACTGGCCTTCTCAATGAGCAGTTCTTC. Translating it yields CASSIGTGLLNEQFF.

A note on this clone: At one of its ends the junction is not consistent with the germline gene, which may arise from a read error. The V gene is TRBV3-1 (or the pseudogene TRBV3-2), the J gene TRBJ2-7, with 10 bases aligning to TRBD1. Germline V CDR1 and CDR2: LGHDT, YNNKEL (reference sequence). The CDR3 spans 14 residues. The CDR3 is CASSLGQGSSEQYF. The CDR3 coding sequence is TGTGCCAGCAGCCTGGGACAGGGGTCCTCCGAGCAGTACTTC.

The chain carries TRBV18 and TRBJ1-1; no firm D call. CDR1 and CDR2 (germline): KGHSH, LQKENI. The ends were cut back, 4 bases at V and 4 bases at J, with 7 bases in the middle. This CDR3 has 12 amino acids. The CDR3 sequence is CASSLQVTEAFF. The DNA for the CDR3 is TGTGCCAGCTCACTTCAGGTCACTGAAGCTTTCTTT.

The V and J genes are TRBV25-1 and TRBJ1-2; D perhaps matches TRBD1 (5 bases). Trimming removed 2 bases at V and 6 bases at J, with 19 bases between. Germline CDR1 MGHDK, CDR2 SYGVNS. The CDR3 has 16 amino acids. In nucleotides, the CDR3 is TGTGCCAGCAGTGAAATCGGAGGGACCGGTAAAGATGGCTACACCTTC. Amino acids: CASSEIGGTGKDGYTF.

This clone is a singleton in its sample. J is TRBJ2-7 and V is TRBV6-5; D is undetermined. V was pared by 7 bases and J by 3 bases, with 10 bases between. Germline V gene data show CDR1 as MNHEY and CDR2 as SVGAGI. The CDR3 contains 12 residues. Written as DNA, the CDR3 is TGTGCCAGCACGCATTATAGCTACGAGCAGTACTTC. Its translation: CASTHYSYEQYF.

The chain is built from TRBV12-5 and TRBJ2-5, with TRBD2 as a possible D gene (5 bases). Trimming took off 5 bases at V and 3 bases at J, with 10 bases between the two ends. CDR1 is LGHNT and CDR2 is FRNRAP in the germline V gene. CDR3 size: 13 residues. The CDR3 spells CASGVSAEETQYF. CDR3 nucleotide sequence: TGTGCTAGTGGTGTTAGCGCGGAAGAGACCCAGTACTTC.